The rows below give T cell receptor beta chains drawn from one sample of a study of blood T cell repertoires in COVID-19. Libraries were prepared by immunoSEQ multiplex PCR; TCRdb keeps only in-frame clonotypes and omits some of them. The sample lists 150,000 to 200,000 clones, roughly 86% occurring once. Sequenced: peripheral blood. Source of these receptors: a woman in her forties or fifties with acute or convalescent COVID-19. Both conserved end residues are part of each CDR3. Fields, in order: J gene, D gene, V gene, clone size, CDR3 length, CDR3 protein, CDR3 DNA. The D gene is left open where the match is weak. The size entry is marked missing in some rows and otherwise reads once, few, many or a size class.

j_gene: TRBJ2-5; d_gene: TRBD2; v_gene: TRBV11-2; abundance: .; len: 19; CDR3aa: CASSLNQFALAGGQETQYF; CDR3nt: TGTGCCAGCAGCTTAAATCAGTTTGCATTAGCGGGGGGCCAAGAGACCCAGTACTTC
j_gene: TRBJ2-7; d_gene: TRBD1; v_gene: TRBV5-1; abundance: .; len: 16; CDR3aa: CASSLGQGARFDEQYF; CDR3nt: TGCGCCAGCAGCTTGGGACAGGGGGCTCGGTTCGACGAGCAGTACTTC
j_gene: TRBJ2-3; d_gene: .; v_gene: TRBV5-1; abundance: .; len: 15; CDR3aa: CASSPLSEGTDTQYF; CDR3nt: TGCGCCAGCAGCCCCCTTTCGGAGGGCACAGATACGCAGTATTTT
j_gene: TRBJ2-1; d_gene: TRBD2; v_gene: TRBV10-3; abundance: .; len: 15; CDR3aa: CAISERSGGDNEQFF; CDR3nt: TGTGCCATCAGTGAACGTAGCGGGGGAGACAATGAGCAGTTCTTC
j_gene: TRBJ2-7; d_gene: TRBD2; v_gene: TRBV19; abundance: few; len: 14; CDR3aa: CASSPWTSFSEQYF; CDR3nt: TGTGCCAGTAGTCCGTGGACTAGTTTTAGCGAGCAGTACTTC
j_gene: TRBJ1-1; d_gene: TRBD1; v_gene: TRBV13; abundance: .; len: 16; CDR3aa: CASSLNRGRADTEAFF; CDR3nt: TGTGCCAGCAGCCTGAACAGGGGGCGGGCGGACACTGAAGCTTTCTTT
j_gene: TRBJ1-3; d_gene: TRBD1; v_gene: TRBV13; abundance: .; len: 13; CDR3aa: CASSVDRGRTIYF; CDR3nt: TGTGCCAGCAGCGTAGACAGGGGGCGGACCATATATTTT
j_gene: TRBJ2-1; d_gene: TRBD2; v_gene: TRBV12-5; abundance: .; len: 19; CDR3aa: CASGLVREGGGRDYNEQFF; CDR3nt: TGTGCTAGTGGTTTGGTAAGGGAGGGTGGAGGCCGAGACTACAATGAGCAGTTCTTC
j_gene: TRBJ2-1; d_gene: .; v_gene: TRBV18; abundance: .; len: 16; CDR3aa: CASSLLGGPNYNEQFF; CDR3nt: TGTGCCAGCTCACTTTTGGGGGGGCCTAACTACAATGAGCAGTTCTTC
j_gene: TRBJ2-7; d_gene: TRBD1; v_gene: TRBV6-5; abundance: .; len: 13; CDR3aa: CASSQGVSYEQYF; CDR3nt: TGTGCCAGCAGTCAGGGGGTATCCTACGAGCAGTACTTC
j_gene: TRBJ2-3; d_gene: TRBD2; v_gene: TRBV5-5; abundance: .; len: 16; CDR3aa: CASSLVGLDNADTQYF; CDR3nt: TGTGCCAGCAGCTTGGTGGGACTAGATAACGCAGATACGCAGTATTTT
j_gene: TRBJ1-2; d_gene: .; v_gene: TRBV5-6; abundance: .; len: 16; CDR3aa: CASSLAMVTGIYGYTF; CDR3nt: TGTGCCAGCAGCTTGGCCATGGTTACAGGCATCTATGGCTACACCTTC
j_gene: TRBJ2-5; d_gene: .; v_gene: TRBV11-3; abundance: .; len: 13; CDR3aa: CASSYRGGETQYF; CDR3nt: TGTGCCAGCAGCTATAGGGGGGGGGAGACCCAGTACTTC